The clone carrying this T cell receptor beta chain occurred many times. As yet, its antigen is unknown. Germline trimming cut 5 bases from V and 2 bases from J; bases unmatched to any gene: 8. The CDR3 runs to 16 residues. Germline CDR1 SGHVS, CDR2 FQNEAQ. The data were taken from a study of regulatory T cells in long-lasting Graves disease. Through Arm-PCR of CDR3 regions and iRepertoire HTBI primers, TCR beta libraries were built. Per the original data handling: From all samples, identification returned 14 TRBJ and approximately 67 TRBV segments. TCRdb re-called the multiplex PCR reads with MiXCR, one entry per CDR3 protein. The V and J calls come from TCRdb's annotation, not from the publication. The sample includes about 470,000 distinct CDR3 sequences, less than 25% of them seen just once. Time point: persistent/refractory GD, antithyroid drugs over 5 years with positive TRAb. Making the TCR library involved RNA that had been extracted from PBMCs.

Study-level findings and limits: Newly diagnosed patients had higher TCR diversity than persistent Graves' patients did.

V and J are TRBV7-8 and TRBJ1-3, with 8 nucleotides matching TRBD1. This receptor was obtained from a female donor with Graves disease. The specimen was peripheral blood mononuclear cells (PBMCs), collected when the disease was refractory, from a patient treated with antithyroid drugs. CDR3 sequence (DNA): TGTGCCAGCAGCGATCGACAGGGGATGGCTGGAAACACCATATATTTT. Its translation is CASSDRQGMAGNTIYF. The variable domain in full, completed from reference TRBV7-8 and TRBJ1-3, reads GAGVSQSPRYKVAKRGQDVALRCDPISGHVSLFWYQQALGQGPEFLTYFQNEAQLDKSGLPSDRFFAERPEGSVSTLKIQRTQQEDSAVYLCASSDRQGMAGNTIYFGEGSWLTVV.